The clone carrying this TCR beta chain was recorded a few times. Generated by immunoSEQ multiplex PCR, the TCRdb table keeps only in-frame clones and is missing some. The profile covers around 200,000 clones, with under 90% appearing a single time and roughly 14% taken by the ten largest. The CDR3 extends over 11 amino acids. V lost 7 bases and J lost 7, with 13 bases in between. Germline values: CDR1 GTSNPN, CDR2 SVGIG (reference sequence). The source of the sample is a study of blood T cell repertoires in COVID-19. The sequence was collected from a young man with active or convalescent COVID-19. The rearrangement links TRBV30 to TRBJ1-2; D might be TRBD1 (6 bases). The sequenced sample consisted of peripheral blood. The CDR3 coding sequence is TGTGCCTTTAGGGGGTTCCTTGGCTACACCTTC. As protein: CAFRGFLGYTF.